The rows below give T cell receptor beta chains drawn from one sample of a study of blood T cells in healthy people across ages. In TCRdb, the 5' RACE reads were re-called with MiXCR into one record per CDR3 protein. Of hundreds of thousands of distinct CDR3 sequences detected, just over 55% appear once; the ten largest clones hold around 25%. The sample comprised blood. Every receptor here comes from a man in his forties in good health. The CDR3 runs from the conserved cysteine through the conserved F or W. The order of the fields is clone size, D gene, J gene, V gene, CDR3 length, CDR3 DNA, CDR3 protein. A D gene is named only where the DNA matches it firmly. A row's size may be missing; if present it is once, few, many or a size class.

>few|TRBD2|TRBJ2-3|TRBV7-9|16
TGTGCCAGCAGCTTTAGCGGGGGGCCTCGCACAGATACGCAGTATTTT
CASSFSGGPRTDTQYF
>once|.|TRBJ2-3|TRBV5-1|15
TGCGCCAGCAGCCTCGGGACCTCGGACGCAGATACGCAGTATTTT
CASSLGTSDADTQYF
>.|.|TRBJ2-7|TRBV7-2|15
TGTGCCAGCAGCTACGACAGGAGCTCCGTCTACGAGCAGTACTTC
CASSYDRSSVYEQYF
>.|TRBD1|TRBJ2-5|TRBV6-5|13
TGTGCCAGCAGTCAAGACAGGGGTGAGACCCAGCACTTC
CASSQDRGETQHF
>.|TRBD2|TRBJ2-1|TRBV7-8|14
TGTGCCAGCAGCTTAAGGGAGGGCCTGGATGAGCAGTTCTTC
CASSLREGLDEQFF
>few|.|TRBJ2-7|TRBV10-3|13
TGTGCCATCAGTGTTTGGCAGGGAAGGGAGCAGTACTTC
CAISVWQGREQYF
>.|TRBD2|TRBJ2-1|TRBV2|13
TGTGCCAGCAATATGGGGGGGTCACTTGAGCAGTTCTTC
CASNMGGSLEQFF
>.|TRBD2|TRBJ2-1|TRBV7-9|16
TGTGCCAGCAGCTGGACTAGCGGGAGTCCCAGGAATGAGCAGTTCTTC
CASSWTSGSPRNEQFF
>.|.|TRBJ1-2|TRBV7-9|14
TGTGCCAGCAGCTTAGCGTCGACAGACAATGGCTACACCTTC
CASSLASTDNGYTF
>.|TRBD2|TRBJ2-5|TRBV7-7|14
TGTGCCAGCAGCCACGGGAGGATCCAAGAGACCCAGTACTTC
CASSHGRIQETQYF
>.|TRBD1|TRBJ1-5|TRBV20-1|15
TGCAGTGCTAGAGCCACGCAGGGGGGCAATCAGCCCCAGCATTTT
CSARATQGGNQPQHF
>.|.|TRBJ2-1|TRBV3-1|19
TGTGCCAGCAGCCCCATGTCTGTGAGTCCCTTGGTCTCCTACAATGAGCAGTTCTTC
CASSPMSVSPLVSYNEQFF
>.|.|TRBJ1-5|TRBV20-1|13
TGCAGTGCTTACTCTTATGACAATCAGCCCCAGCATTTT
CSAYSYDNQPQHF
>few|TRBD2|TRBJ2-5|TRBV4-2|15
TGTGCCAGCAGCCAAGTCGTAGCGGGAGAAGAGACCCAGTACTTC
CASSQVVAGEETQYF
>.|.|TRBJ1-4|TRBV7-2|14
TGTGCCAGCAGCCCAGGGACCTGGAATGAAAAACTGTTTTTT
CASSPGTWNEKLFF
>once|.|TRBJ1-5|TRBV20-1|14
TGCAGTGCTCCCCGCCCAAAGGGGCATCAGCCCCAGCATTTT
CSAPRPKGHQPQHF
>.|.|TRBJ2-1|TRBV6-2/TRBV6-3|16
TGTGCCAGCAGTTATAGTGGCCGGGAGTGGTACAATGAGCAGTTCTTC
CASSYSGREWYNEQFF
>once|.|TRBJ2-3|TRBV7-2|11
TGTGCCAGCAGCGATCTGGTCACGCAGTATTTT
CASSDLVTQYF
>few|.|TRBJ2-7|TRBV13|15
TGTGCCAGCAGCTTGGGACATCATCTACCCTACGAGCAGTACTTC
CASSLGHHLPYEQYF
>few|.|TRBJ2-3|TRBV6-2/TRBV6-3|12
TGTGCCTGTGAGGGCCTTGCGGATACGCAGTATTTT
CACEGLADTQYF
>.|TRBD2|TRBJ2-5|TRBV12-3/TRBV12-4|15
TGTGCCAGCAGTTTTAGCGGGAGGGCCCTTTTGGAGCAGTACTTC
CASSFSGRALLEQYF
>.|.|TRBJ1-2|TRBV7-3|16
TGTGCCAGCAGCTTAATGGGGGGGGAGCTAGATGGGGGCTACACCTTC
CASSLMGGELDGGYTF
>.|TRBD2|TRBJ2-4|TRBV5-6|15
TGTGCCAGCTGGGCTAGCGGGGGGGGCAAAAACATTCAGTACTTC
CASWASGGGKNIQYF
>.|.|TRBJ2-7|TRBV28|14
TGTGCCAGCGGGGGGCGATTTCACTCCTACGAGCAGTACTTC
CASGGRFHSYEQYF
>.|TRBD1|TRBJ2-1|TRBV27|17
TGTGCCAGCAGTTCCACTTACAGGGGTCACACCTACAATGAGCAGTTCTTC
CASSSTYRGHTYNEQFF
>few|.|TRBJ2-7|TRBV7-6|16
TGTGCCAGCAGCTTACTCAGCGGCACAAGCTCCTACGAGCAGTACTTC
CASSLLSGTSSYEQYF
>.|.|TRBJ2-7|TRBV20-1|14
TGCAGTGCCGAGGGTCGTAGCTCCTACAATGAGCAGTACTTC
CSAEGRSSYNEQYF
>.|TRBD2|TRBJ2-1|TRBV20-1|13
TGCAGTGCCTACGGACTAGCGGGGAATGAGCAGTTCTTC
CSAYGLAGNEQFF
>.|.|TRBJ2-5|TRBV12-3/TRBV12-4|14
TGTGCCAGCAGTAAAGGTACAGGCCAAGAGACCCAGTACTTC
CASSKGTGQETQYF
>.|.|TRBJ2-3|TRBV6-2/TRBV6-3|13
TGTGCCGGGATAGGGGACTCCGCAGATACGCAGTATTTT
CAGIGDSADTQYF
>few|TRBD2|TRBJ2-3|TRBV28|18
TGTGCCAGCAGTTACCCGGCTAGCGGCAAAATAGTCACAGATACGCAGTATTTT
CASSYPASGKIVTDTQYF
>.|.|TRBJ2-5|TRBV15|15
TGTGCCACCAGCCCCGCGTCGAGGTCCCGGGAGACCCAGTACTTC
CATSPASRSRETQYF
>.|TRBD2|TRBJ2-1|TRBV7-2|17
TGTGCCAGCAGCTTAGTAGAGCTAGCGGGGCTCTCAGGGGAGCAGTTCTTC
CASSLVELAGLSGEQFF
>.|.|TRBJ2-5|TRBV6-2/TRBV6-3|14
TGTGCCAGCAGTTATTTTACAGACCAAGAGACCCAGTACTTC
CASSYFTDQETQYF
>.|.|TRBJ2-2|TRBV24-1|16
TGTGCCACCAGTGAGCCCAGCCCCTTGGACACCGGGGAGCTGTTTTTT
CATSEPSPLDTGELFF
>.|.|TRBJ2-4|TRBV5-1|13
TGCGCCAGCACCCATACAGTGGAAAACATTCAGTACTTC
CASTHTVENIQYF
>.|TRBD1|TRBJ2-4|TRBV7-9|16
TGTGCCTGCACCAATTATGGCAGACAGGGCCAAAACATTCAGTACTTC
CACTNYGRQGQNIQYF
>.|.|TRBJ2-7|TRBV21-1|14
TGTGCCAGCAGCAAAGTTCTGCTAGCTGGGGAGCAGTACTTC
CASSKVLLAGEQYF
>.|.|TRBJ2-6|TRBV19|15
TGTGCCAATAGTATGCGAGGCTCTGGGGCCAACGTCCTGACTTTC
CANSMRGSGANVLTF
>.|.|TRBJ1-5|TRBV29-1|13
TGCAGCGTTGGAATCATGGGAGATCAGCCCCAGCATTTT
CSVGIMGDQPQHF
>once|.|TRBJ1-2|TRBV28|14
TGTGCCAGCAGCCGTACAGGGCGGGAGCGTGGCTACACCTTC
CASSRTGRERGYTF
>many|TRBD2|TRBJ2-3|TRBV20-1|16
TGCAGTGCTTGGGGACTAGCGGGGCCCAGCACAGATACGCAGTATTTT
CSAWGLAGPSTDTQYF
>.|TRBD2|TRBJ2-1|TRBV20-1|14
TGCAGTGCTAGACGGCTAGCGGGGTACAATGAGCAGTTCTTC
CSARRLAGYNEQFF
>few|TRBD1|TRBJ1-2|TRBV20-1|13
TGCAGTGCGTTTCGGACAGGAGTCTATGGCTACACCTTC
CSAFRTGVYGYTF
>once|TRBD2|TRBJ2-1|TRBV20-1|13
TGCAGTGCTAGTTCAGGACTAGGACGGGAGCAGTTCTTC
CSASSGLGREQFF
>.|.|TRBJ2-3|TRBV5-1|17
TGCGCCAGCAGCGATGCCTTCGACAGCCACTACACAGATACGCAGTATTTT
CASSDAFDSHYTDTQYF
>.|.|TRBJ2-3|TRBV6-6|13
TGTGCCAGCAGTTACGGTCTAGGAGGTACGCAGTATTTT
CASSYGLGGTQYF
>many|.|TRBJ1-1|TRBV5-1|12
TGCGCCAGCAGCCCAAGGACCAATGAAGCTTTCTTT
CASSPRTNEAFF
>.|.|TRBJ2-7|TRBV30|12
TGTGCCTGGAGTCGACTAGACTACGAGCAGTACTTC
CAWSRLDYEQYF
>.|.|TRBJ2-3|TRBV25-1|14
TGTGCCGTTCATTCAGGGTTAGGGACAGATACGCAGTATTTT
CAVHSGLGTDTQYF
>few|TRBD2|TRBJ2-7|TRBV20-1|14
TGCAGTGCTAGGGCCGGGACTAGCGTATACGAGCAGTACTTC
CSARAGTSVYEQYF
>.|TRBD2|TRBJ2-3|TRBV4-1|18
TGCGCCAGCAGCCAGATGGCGGTCAGACTAGCGGACACAGATACGCAGTATTTT
CASSQMAVRLADTDTQYF
>.|TRBD2|TRBJ2-3|TRBV7-2|15
TGTGCCAGCAGCTTAGCATGGACTAGCGGGAATACGCAGTATTTT
CASSLAWTSGNTQYF
>.|.|TRBJ2-2|TRBV7-3|15
TGTGCCAGCAGCTTGAGAGGCCCGAACACCGGGGAGCTGTTTTTT
CASSLRGPNTGELFF
>.|.|TRBJ1-1|TRBV5-1|16
TGCGCCAGCAGCTTGGTGTTCGGGGGCGCGGGCACTGAAGCTTTCTTT
CASSLVFGGAGTEAFF
>.|TRBD2|TRBJ2-7|TRBV27|18
TGTGCCAGCAGTCTGGGGACTAGCGGGAGTTTTTGGCGCTACGAGCAGTACTTC
CASSLGTSGSFWRYEQYF
>.|.|TRBJ1-1|TRBV7-6|15
TGTGCCAGCAGCTTAGATGCAGGGTCCCGCACTGAAGCTTTCTTT
CASSLDAGSRTEAFF